The 18 T cell receptor beta chains reported below all come from one sample, sequenced in a study of response to subunit inactivated influenza vaccine. TCRdb fed the RT-PCR reads into MiXCR, producing one record per CDR3 protein. The repertoire consists of about 780,000 distinct CDR3 sequences, with approximately 17% occurring once and the leading ten covering approximately 11%. The sequences come from PBMCs from blood, collected roughly 5 days after vaccination. These receptors all stem from a man aged 50-59 years who received an inactivated influenza vaccine.

The chain carries TRBV3-1 and TRBJ2-3; 9 bases line up with TRBD1. The CDR3 totals 14 residues. Per the germline V gene, CDR1 is LGHDT and CDR2 is YNNKEL (reference sequence). J gave up 1 base and V 7 bases, and 3 bases lay outside the gene matches. CDR3 protein: CASNRDRGTDTQYF. Written as DNA, the CDR3 is TGTGCCAGCAACCGGGACAGGGGCACAGATACGCAGTATTTT.

This clonotype was seen just once. This chain links TRBV7-8 with TRBJ1-1; TRBD1 might be the D (6 bases). The germline CDR1 and CDR2 sequences are SGHVS and FQNEAQ. There are 15 residues in the CDR3. Trimming shortened V by 5 bases and J by 1 base, and 14 bases separated the two germline ends. CDR3 sequence (DNA): TGTGCCAGCAGCAATATGGGGGGGCAGAACACTGAAGCTTTCTTT. It encodes CASSNMGGQNTEAFF.

This clonotype has only a few counts. The chain joins TRBV24-1 to TRBJ1-2; D might be TRBD1 (6 bases). Germline V gene lookup returns CDR1 KGHDR and CDR2 SFDVKD. Trimming stripped 9 bases from V and 8 bases from J, with 24 bases between. This CDR3 contains 15 residues. The CDR3 here is CATSERTDGFGGYTF. As DNA, the CDR3 is TGTGCCACCTCGGAGCGGACAGACGGATTCGGGGGCTACACCTTC.

The gene calls are TRBV20-1 and TRBJ2-3; TRBD2 is a possible D gene (6 bases). This CDR3 region has 14 residues. Germline V gene data show CDR1 as DFQATT and CDR2 as SNEGSKA (reference sequence). V was clipped by 1 base and J by 1 base, with 9 bases between them. The CDR3 nucleotides read TGCAGTGCTAGAGTTCCGGGGGGCACAGATACGCAGTATTTT. Protein product: CSARVPGGTDTQYF.

In this sample, this clonotype turned up a few times. In nucleotides, the CDR3 is TGCAGTGCTAGGGATCTCCCCAGGACCCAGTACTTC. Amino acids: CSARDLPRTQYF. This sequence joins TRBV20-1 and TRBJ2-5; D unclear. Trimming pared 3 bases from V and 7 bases from J, leaving 12 bases between. Per the germline V gene, CDR1 is DFQATT and CDR2 is SNEGSKA (reference sequence). The CDR3 length is 12 residues.

This chain joins TRBV7-2 and TRBJ2-3, with no clear D. The germline V and J ends were trimmed by 7 bases and 4 bases, with 6 bases remaining between them. Germline CDR1 SGHTA, CDR2 FQGNSA. The CDR3 has 11 residues. The CDR3 bases are TGTGCCAGCACCATGCCAGATACGCAGTATTTT. It is translated as CASTMPDTQYF.

This clonotype was counted ten times or more. V and J are TRBV20-1 and TRBJ2-1; D possibly corresponds to TRBD1 (6 bases). CDR3 size: 16 residues. Germline V CDR1 and CDR2: DFQATT, SNEGSKA (reference sequence). V gave up 5 bases and J gave up 8 bases, with 25 bases separating them. The CDR3 sequence: CSAGGKKRRYSDEQFF. DNA for the CDR3: TGCAGTGCTGGGGGCAAGAAGAGGCGCTATAGCGATGAGCAGTTCTTC.

This clonotype was detected a few times. The chain employs TRBV12-3 or TRBV12-4 and TRBJ2-1; 9 bases map to TRBD2. The CDR3 is 16 amino acids. V shed 6 bases and J 0 bases; nucleotides not matched to a gene: 6. CDR3 region: CASSQHSGSSYNEQFF. CDR3 nucleotide sequence: TGTGCCAGCAGCCAACATAGCGGGAGCTCCTACAATGAGCAGTTCTTC.

This clonotype was picked up many times. The V and J genes are TRBV2 and TRBJ2-7; 14 bases align to TRBD2. Germline-derived CDR1 and CDR2 are SNHLY and FYNNEI. This CDR3 region has 15 residues. V trimming: 5 bases; J trimming: 3 bases; junction bases outside the gene matches: 3. This chain's CDR3 is CASSKGLAGGYEQYF. For the CDR3, the DNA is TGTGCCAGCAGTAAAGGACTAGCGGGAGGCTACGAGCAGTACTTC. The variable domain in full, completed from reference TRBV2 and TRBJ2-7, reads EPEVTQTPSHQVTQMGQEVILRCVPISNHLYFYWYRQILGQKVEFLVSFYNNEISEKSEIFDDQFSVERPDGSNFTLKIRSTKLEDSAMYFCASSKGLAGGYEQYFGPGTRLTVT.

This clonotype was detected a few times. V usage is TRBV28 and J usage is TRBJ2-5; 10 bases agree with TRBD2. CDR3 size: 14 residues. CDR1 is MDHEN and CDR2 is SYDVKM in the germline V gene. Trimming cost V 6 bases and J 5 bases; bases outside gene matches: 6. The CDR3 loop reads CASRTAGGPETQYF. The CDR3 DNA is TGTGCCAGCAGAACAGCGGGAGGGCCGGAGACCCAGTACTTC. Drawing the rest from reference TRBV28 and TRBJ2-5, the complete variable domain is DVKVTQSSRYLVKRTGEKVFLECVQDMDHENMFWYRQDPGLGLRLIYFSYDVKMKEKGDIPEGYSVSREKKERFSLILESASTNQTSMYLCASRTAGGPETQYFGPGTRLLVL.

The chain couples TRBV18 to TRBJ2-5; 9 positions agree with TRBD1. Germline values: CDR1 KGHSH, CDR2 LQKENI. The CDR3 spans 13 residues. After removal of 3 bases from V and 7 bases from J, the junction contained 3 bases not matched to a gene. The DNA for the CDR3 is TGTGCCAGCTCACCGGACAGGGGTCGGACCCAGTACTTC. It translates to CASSPDRGRTQYF.

This clonotype showed up just a few times. The rearrangement uses TRBV6-6 and TRBJ2-1, with 7 nucleotides matching TRBD1. CDR3 length: 13 amino acids. CDR1 and CDR2 from the germline V gene are MNHNY and SVGAGI (reference sequence). V shed 7 bases and J 4 bases; nucleotides not matched to a gene: 4. CDR3 sequence (DNA): TGTGCCAGCACGGGCAGGGGGTACAATGAGCAGTTCTTC. Its translation: CASTGRGYNEQFF.

Ten or more counts support this clonotype. The V and J genes are TRBV20-1 and TRBJ1-4; D not certain. V lost 1 base and J 5 bases, leaving 14 bases between the germline ends. Germline V gene data show CDR1 as DFQATT and CDR2 as SNEGSKA (reference sequence). The CDR3 has 15 amino acids. The CDR3 spells CSARGGLHSNEKLFF. DNA of the CDR3: TGCAGTGCTAGAGGAGGGCTTCACTCGAATGAAAAACTGTTTTTT.

This chain links TRBV7-2 with TRBJ2-5; TRBD2 matches 11 bases. From germline, CDR1 is SGHTA and CDR2 FQGNSA. The V segment lost 1 base and the J segment 5 bases; nucleotides outside the gene matches: 9. The CDR3 covers 17 residues. The CDR3 reads CASSLGPRTSGGETQYF. The CDR3 bases are TGTGCCAGCAGCTTAGGACCCCGAACTAGCGGGGGCGAGACCCAGTACTTC.

At least ten counts were recorded for this clonotype. The CDR3 here is CASSLARKGRADTQYF. The CDR3 DNA reads as TGTGCCAGCAGCTTGGCCAGGAAGGGAAGGGCAGATACGCAGTATTTT. The chain joins TRBV5-6 to TRBJ2-3; D remains ambiguous. V was cut by 0 bases and J by 4 bases, with 15 bases left in between. This CDR3 is 16 amino acids long. CDR1 and CDR2 from the germline V gene are SGHDT and YYEEEE.

This clonotype occurred a few times. The V and J genes are TRBV20-1 and TRBJ1-2, with TRBD1 identical over 10 bases. Trimming at V came to 6 bases and at J to 1 base, leaving 5 bases not matched to a gene. Germline V gene lookup returns CDR1 DFQATT and CDR2 SNEGSKA (reference sequence). The CDR3 has 14 amino acids. The CDR3 spells CSAPRTGGNYGYTF. In nucleotides, the CDR3 is TGCAGTGCCCCCCGGACAGGGGGTAACTATGGCTACACCTTC.

This clonotype was observed once. The chain has TRBV2 and TRBJ2-2; D gene ambiguous. This CDR3 comprises 15 residues. Germline V gene sequence: CDR1 SNHLY, CDR2 FYNNEI. V dropped 4 bases and J dropped 5 bases, with 14 bases sitting between them. CDR3 nucleotides: TGTGCCAGCAGTGTGGGGTGGATAGGTACCGGGGAGCTGTTTTTT. Translated, it gives CASSVGWIGTGELFF.

This clonotype was seen ten or more times. V is TRBV7-2 and J is TRBJ2-1, with TRBD2 as a possible D gene (5 bases). V was trimmed by 6 bases and J by 5 bases, leaving 11 bases between them. The CDR3 is 13 residues long. Germline CDR1 is SGHTA and CDR2 is FQGNSA. CDR3 DNA sequence: TGTGCCAGCAGTTGGACTTCGGACAATGAGCAGTTCTTC. Its translation: CASSWTSDNEQFF.